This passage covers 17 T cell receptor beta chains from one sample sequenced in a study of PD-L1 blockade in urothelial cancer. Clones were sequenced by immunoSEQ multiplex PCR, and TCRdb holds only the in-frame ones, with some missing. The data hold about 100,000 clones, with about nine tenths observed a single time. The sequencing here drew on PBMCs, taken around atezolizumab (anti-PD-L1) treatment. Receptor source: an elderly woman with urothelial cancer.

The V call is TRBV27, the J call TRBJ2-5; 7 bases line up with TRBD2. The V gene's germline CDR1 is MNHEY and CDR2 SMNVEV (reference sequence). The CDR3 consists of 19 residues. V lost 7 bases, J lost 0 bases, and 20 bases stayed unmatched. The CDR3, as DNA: TGTGCCAGCACCATCGGAGTAGGTAGCGGGTTAGTTTACCAAGAGACCCAGTACTTC. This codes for CASTIGVGSGLVYQETQYF.

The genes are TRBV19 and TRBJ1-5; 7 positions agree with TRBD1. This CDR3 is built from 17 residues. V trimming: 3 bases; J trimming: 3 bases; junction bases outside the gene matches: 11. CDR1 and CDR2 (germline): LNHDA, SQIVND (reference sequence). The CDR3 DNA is TGTGCCAGTAGTATCGGTGGAGGAAGGGGGCTCAATCAGCCCCAGCATTTT. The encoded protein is CASSIGGGRGLNQPQHF.

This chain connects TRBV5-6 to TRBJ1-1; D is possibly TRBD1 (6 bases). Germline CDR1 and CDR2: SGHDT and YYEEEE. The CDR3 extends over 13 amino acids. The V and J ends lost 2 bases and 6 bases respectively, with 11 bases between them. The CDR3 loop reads CASSLDRRPEAFF. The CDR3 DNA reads TGTGCCAGCAGCTTAGACAGGCGCCCTGAAGCTTTCTTT.

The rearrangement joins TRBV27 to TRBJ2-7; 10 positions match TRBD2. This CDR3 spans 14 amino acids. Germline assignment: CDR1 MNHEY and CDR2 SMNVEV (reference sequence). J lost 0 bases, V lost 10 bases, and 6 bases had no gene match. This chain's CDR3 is CATGLAASSYEQYF. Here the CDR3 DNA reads TGTGCCACCGGACTAGCGGCCAGCTCCTACGAGCAGTACTTC.

The CDR3 sequence is CASSLAGVVSYEQYF. The CDR3 DNA reads TGTGCCAGCAGCTTAGCGGGAGTGGTCTCCTACGAGCAGTACTTC. This chain links TRBV5-4 with TRBJ2-7; TRBD2 matches 8 bases. V was clipped by 2 bases and J by 0 bases; unmatched bases: 4. The CDR3 loop spans 15 amino acids. CDR1 is SGHNT, CDR2 YYREEE, per germline (reference sequence).

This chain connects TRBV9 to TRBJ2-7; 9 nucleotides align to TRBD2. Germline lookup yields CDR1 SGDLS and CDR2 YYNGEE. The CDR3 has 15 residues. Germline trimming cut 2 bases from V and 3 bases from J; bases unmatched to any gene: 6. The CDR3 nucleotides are TGTGCCAGCAGCGTGGCTAGCGGGGCCCTCTACGAGCAGTACTTC. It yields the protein CASSVASGALYEQYF.

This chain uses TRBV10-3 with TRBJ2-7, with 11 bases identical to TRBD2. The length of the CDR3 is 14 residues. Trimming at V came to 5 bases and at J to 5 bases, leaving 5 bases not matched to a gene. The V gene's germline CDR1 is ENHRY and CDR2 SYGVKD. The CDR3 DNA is TGTGCCATCAGTCGACTAGCGGGACAGGACGAGCAGTACTTC. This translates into CAISRLAGQDEQYF.

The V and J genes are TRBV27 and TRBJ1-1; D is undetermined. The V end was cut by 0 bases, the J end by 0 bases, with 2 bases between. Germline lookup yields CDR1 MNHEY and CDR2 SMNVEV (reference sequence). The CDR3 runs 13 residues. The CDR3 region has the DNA TGTGCCAGCAGTTTATCCATGAACACTGAAGCTTTCTTT. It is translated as CASSLSMNTEAFF.

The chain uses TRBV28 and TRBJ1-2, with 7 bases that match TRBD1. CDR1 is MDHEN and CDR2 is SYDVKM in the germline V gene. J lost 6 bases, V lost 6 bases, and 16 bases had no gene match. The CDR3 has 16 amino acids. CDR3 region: CASSSAGGGARNGYTF. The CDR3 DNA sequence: TGTGCCAGCAGCTCAGCGGGAGGGGGCGCGAGGAATGGCTACACCTTC.

The CDR3: CATTEDRTYGYTF. CDR3 DNA: TGTGCCACCACCGAGGACAGGACCTATGGCTACACCTTC. The chain uses TRBV7-8 and TRBJ1-2; 7 bases line up with TRBD1. The CDR3 consists of 13 residues. V lost 10 bases and J lost 4; bases outside the gene matches: 9. Germline CDR1 reads SGHVS; CDR2 reads FQNEAQ.

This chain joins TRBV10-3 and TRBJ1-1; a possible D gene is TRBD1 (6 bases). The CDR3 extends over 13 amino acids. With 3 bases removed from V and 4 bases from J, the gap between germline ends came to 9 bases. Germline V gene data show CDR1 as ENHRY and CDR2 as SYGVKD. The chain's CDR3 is CAISEGTPTEAFF. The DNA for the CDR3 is TGTGCCATCAGTGAAGGGACACCCACTGAAGCTTTCTTT.

The CDR3 spells CASSLATGVEGEAFF. The CDR3 region has the DNA TGCGCCAGCAGCTTGGCCACCGGGGTTGAGGGTGAAGCTTTCTTT. The chain uses TRBV5-1 and TRBJ1-1, with D uncertain. Trimming took 0 bases from V and 7 from J, leaving 16 bases between them. The CDR3 spans 15 residues. Germline loops: CDR1 SGHRS, CDR2 YFSETQ.

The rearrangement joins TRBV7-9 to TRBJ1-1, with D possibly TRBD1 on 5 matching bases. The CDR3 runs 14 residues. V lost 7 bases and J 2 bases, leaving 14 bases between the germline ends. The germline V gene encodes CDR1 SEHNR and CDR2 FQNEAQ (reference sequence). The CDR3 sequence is CASTPLTVNTEAFF. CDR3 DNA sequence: TGTGCCAGCACCCCCTTGACAGTAAACACTGAAGCTTTCTTT.

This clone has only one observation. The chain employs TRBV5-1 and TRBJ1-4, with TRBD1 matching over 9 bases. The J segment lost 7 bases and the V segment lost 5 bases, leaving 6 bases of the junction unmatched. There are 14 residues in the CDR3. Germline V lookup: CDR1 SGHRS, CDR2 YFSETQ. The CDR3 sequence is CASSHRGQGEKLFF. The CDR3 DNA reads TGCGCCAGCAGTCACAGGGGGCAGGGTGAAAAACTGTTTTTT.

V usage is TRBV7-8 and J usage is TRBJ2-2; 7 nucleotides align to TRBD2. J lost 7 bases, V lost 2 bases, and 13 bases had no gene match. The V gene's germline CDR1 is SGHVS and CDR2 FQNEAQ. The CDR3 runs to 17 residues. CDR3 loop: CASSLPRGKGGVGELFF. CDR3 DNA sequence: TGTGCCAGCAGCTTACCACGGGGGAAGGGAGGGGTCGGGGAGCTGTTTTTT.

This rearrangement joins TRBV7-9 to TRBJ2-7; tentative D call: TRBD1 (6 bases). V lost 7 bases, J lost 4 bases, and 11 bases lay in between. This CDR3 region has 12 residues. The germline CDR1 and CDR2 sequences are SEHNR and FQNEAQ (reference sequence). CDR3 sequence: CASTTGLYEQYF. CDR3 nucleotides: TGTGCCAGCACCACAGGGTTATACGAGCAGTACTTC.

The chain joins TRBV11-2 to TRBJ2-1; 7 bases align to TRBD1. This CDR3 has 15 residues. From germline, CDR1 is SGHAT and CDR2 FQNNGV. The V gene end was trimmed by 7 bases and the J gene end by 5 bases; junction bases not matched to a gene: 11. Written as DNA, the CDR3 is TGTGCCAGCAACCCAATCAGGGGGAACCACAATGAGCAGTTCTTC. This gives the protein CASNPIRGNHNEQFF.